This T cell receptor beta chain stems from a study of blood T cell repertoires in COVID-19. Across the whole study: Specimens from acute and convalescent COVID-19 originated in the United States, Italy and Spain. Sources were T cells, B-cell-depleted T cells, or PBMCs; the material itself was cDNA or gDNA.

The CDR3 spans 14 residues. Between the trimmed V and J ends, which lost 5 bases and 4 bases, there was a span of 14 bases. The germline V gene has CDR1 SGHVS and CDR2 FQNEAQ. Original handling: Scientists estimated how many nucleated cells there were by amplifying reference gene primers. Only in-frame clones appear in the TCRdb table, and some are missing; sequencing was by immunoSEQ multiplex PCR. For V, J and clone size, that table is used; D and trimming come from the DNA. Of some 250,000 clones in the sample, around 85% are singletons; the top ten hold approximately 8%. The TCR sequence derives from a woman older than 75 with acute or convalescent COVID-19. The chain combines TRBV7-8 with TRBJ2-5, with D perhaps TRBD2 (6 bases). The specimen was peripheral blood. The CDR3, as DNA: TGTGCCAGCAGCCCGAGCGGGCAGGGAGAGACCCAGTACTTC. Protein product: CASSPSGQGETQYF.